A single sample gave rise to the 22 T cell receptor beta chains below, sequenced in a study of shared clonotypes between healthy human individuals (dated by TCRdb to 2018 to 2021). For the CD8 naive samples, CD45RO-negative cells were positively selected for CCR7, yielding a CD45RA+CCR7+ population from which TemRA cells were excluded. Library prep was done by the immunoSEQ multiplex PCR assay. TCRdb retrieved this table from immuneACCESS and kept in-frame rearrangements only. Not all clones are present; in checked studies, unresolved V genes account for under half, and no reason is known for the remainder. This sample gives hundreds of thousands of clones in total; 90% to 97% of them show up just once. The ten top clones hold about 0.12% of the sample. The sequencing sample was made of naive CD8+ T cells sorted from blood. Taken with the paper, the label for cell subset or site translates to: CD45RA+CCR7+. Receptors originate from a woman aged 25-40 years in good health.

This clone is a singleton in its sample. The V call is TRBV6-5, the J call TRBJ2-7; D is possibly TRBD2 (5 bases). In germline, CDR1 is MNHEY, CDR2 SVGAGI. This CDR3 is built from 14 residues. V dropped 2 bases and J dropped 3 bases, with 11 bases sitting between them. The CDR3 DNA reads as TGTGCCAGCAGTTACGGGTCGGGGAACTACGAGCAGTACTTC. This codes for CASSYGSGNYEQYF.

The chain joins TRBV5-3 to TRBJ1-1; tentatively, D is TRBD1 (5 bases). TRBV5-3 is an open reading frame whose function is uncertain. The CDR3 length is 17 residues. The V end lost 8 bases, the J end lost 0 bases, and 23 bases lay between the germline ends. The CDR3 DNA reads as TGTGCCAGCAAAGACGTGGGGGTACTCCTTATGAACACTGAAGCTTTCTTT. Encoded protein: CASKDVGVLLMNTEAFF.

The CDR3 loop is CASSVGANEQFF. The CDR3 nucleotides are TGTGCCAGCAGCGTAGGGGCAAATGAGCAGTTCTTC. The V gene is TRBV9, the J gene TRBJ2-1; D is ambiguous. The CDR3 runs 12 residues. Trimming cost V 0 bases and J 7 bases, with 5 bases left between them. CDR1 SGDLS and CDR2 YYNGEE come from the germline V gene.

A few counts support this clone. This chain connects TRBV28 to TRBJ1-1, with TRBD1 matching 8 bases. Germline assignment: CDR1 MDHEN and CDR2 SYDVKM. After removal of 2 bases from V and 6 bases from J, the junction contained 2 bases not matched to a gene. There are 13 residues in the CDR3. For the CDR3, the DNA is TGTGCCAGCAGTTTACACAGGGGGGCTGAAGCTTTCTTT. This codes for CASSLHRGAEAFF.

The chain employs TRBV4-2 and TRBJ1-1; D is uncertain. Trimming shortened V by 5 bases and J by 0 bases, and 4 bases separated the two germline ends. The CDR3 sequence is 12 residues long. Germline-derived CDR1 and CDR2 are LGHNA and YNFKEQ. CDR3 amino acids: CASSVMNTEAFF. In nucleotides, the CDR3 is TGTGCCAGCAGCGTTATGAACACTGAAGCTTTCTTT.

This clone was recorded once. This sequence joins TRBV15 and TRBJ1-5; a weak D match, TRBD1 (5 bases). Trimming removed 1 base from V and 6 bases from J, with 10 bases in between. The CDR3 has 14 amino acids. CDR1 is LNHNV and CDR2 is YYDKDF in the germline V gene (reference sequence). CDR3: CATSRAGLGQPQHF. CDR3 coding DNA: TGTGCCACCAGCAGAGCGGGGCTTGGTCAGCCCCAGCATTTT.

The genes are TRBV10-2 and TRBJ2-7, with D perhaps TRBD2 (6 bases). The CDR3 is made up of 15 amino acids. From germline, CDR1 is WSHSY and CDR2 SAAADI. V lost 6 bases, J lost 2 bases, and 17 bases lay in between. CDR3 residues: CASRPLASLPYEQYF. CDR3 in DNA: TGCGCCAGCAGGCCTCTAGCGAGTCTCCCCTACGAGCAGTACTTC.

The V and J genes are TRBV11-2 and TRBJ2-3; D not certain. Trimming stripped 5 bases from V and 14 bases from J, with 5 bases between. The CDR3 covers 8 residues. CDR1 is SGHAT, CDR2 FQNNGV, per germline. The CDR3 sequence: CASSPRYF. Written as DNA, the CDR3 is TGTGCCAGCAGCCCACGGTATTTT.

This clone appeared a few times. The chain uses TRBV4-1 and TRBJ2-7; D gene ambiguous. The germline CDR1 and CDR2 sequences are MGHRA and YSYEKL. The CDR3 is 13 amino acids. V dropped 4 bases and J dropped 3 bases, with 10 bases sitting between them. CDR3 loop: CASSPSRSYEQYF. CDR3 nucleotides: TGCGCCAGCAGCCCGAGCCGGAGCTACGAGCAGTACTTC.

The rearrangement joins TRBV4-2 to TRBJ2-3; 10 bases are shared with TRBD2. V was clipped by 6 bases and J by 0 bases; unmatched bases: 6. The CDR3 has 16 residues. CDR1 LGHNA and CDR2 YNFKEQ come from the germline V gene. CDR3 sequence: CASSPGLAYSTDTQYF. DNA for the CDR3: TGTGCCAGCAGTCCGGGACTAGCGTATAGCACAGATACGCAGTATTTT.

The chain employs TRBV29-1 and TRBJ1-3, with D perhaps matching TRBD1 (6 bases). Germline CDR1 and CDR2: SQVTM and ANQGSEA. This CDR3 has 14 amino acids. The germline V and J ends were trimmed by 6 bases and 0 bases, with 12 bases remaining between them. DNA of the CDR3: TGCAGCGTCGGACAGCCAAGCTCTGGAAACACCATATATTTT. It specifies CSVGQPSSGNTIYF.

CDR3 nucleotide sequence: TGTGCCAGCAGCCCACATGGCTACACCTTC. Its translation is CASSPHGYTF. V gene TRBV7-9 combines with J gene TRBJ1-2; D not resolved. The germline CDR1 and CDR2 sequences are SEHNR and FQNEAQ (reference sequence). There are 10 residues in the CDR3. V lost 5 bases to trimming and J lost 6 bases, with 4 bases between them. Using reference TRBV7-9 and TRBJ1-2 for the parts outside the CDR3, the full variable domain is DTGVSQNPRHKITKRGQNVTFRCDPISEHNRLYWYRQTLGQGPEFLTYFQNEAQLEKSRLLSDRFSAERPKGSFSTLEIQRTEQGDSAMYLCASSPHGYTFGSGTRLTVV.

The CDR3 here is CASSLGITRETQYF. In DNA, the CDR3 is TGTGCCAGCAGCCTGGGCATCACTAGGGAGACCCAGTACTTC. The rearrangement links TRBV14 to TRBJ2-5, with a tentative D call TRBD2 (5 bases). CDR1 SGHDN and CDR2 FVKESK come from the germline V gene. V was trimmed by 4 bases and J by 5 bases, leaving 14 bases between them. This CDR3 is 14 amino acids long.

V and J are TRBV27 and TRBJ1-3; D remains unclear. The CDR3 length is 12 residues. With 6 bases removed from V and 1 base from J, the gap between germline ends came to 4 bases. Germline lookup yields CDR1 MNHEY and CDR2 SMNVEV (reference sequence). For the CDR3, the DNA is TGTGCCAGCAGGTCTTCTGGAAACACCATATATTTT. It codes for CASRSSGNTIYF.

The CDR3 DNA follows: TGCAGCGTTGCTAGCGGGAGCGGCAATGAGCAGTTCTTC. Amino acids: CSVASGSGNEQFF. The rearrangement joins TRBV29-1 to TRBJ2-1, with 10 bases identical to TRBD2. V trimming: 4 bases; J trimming: 6 bases; junction bases outside the gene matches: 3. The CDR3 consists of 13 residues. Germline values: CDR1 SQVTM, CDR2 ANQGSEA.

This rearrangement joins TRBV5-8 to TRBJ2-5; maybe TRBD2 (6 bases). Trimming cost V 6 bases and J 1 base, with 16 bases left between them. This CDR3 has 15 amino acids. Per germline, CDR1 SGHTS and CDR2 YDEGEE. CDR3 residues: CASKAGGELQETQYF. CDR3 nucleotides: TGTGCCAGCAAGGCAGGCGGGGAACTCCAAGAGACCCAGTACTTC.

The chain has TRBV2 and TRBJ1-2; 10 positions match TRBD1. CDR1 and CDR2 (germline): SNHLY, FYNNEI. The CDR3 runs to 16 residues. The V gene end was trimmed by 4 bases and the J gene end by 5 bases; junction bases not matched to a gene: 10. DNA for the CDR3: TGTGCCAGCAGTGGGCCCTTGGGACAGGGGATTTATGGCTACACCTTC. Protein: CASSGPLGQGIYGYTF.

Concerning this clone itself: Other DNA sequences in this specimen translate into the identical CDR3. CDR3 residues: CASSVGRSSYNEQFF. CDR3 sequence (DNA): TGTGCCAGCAGCGTAGGTAGGAGCTCCTACAATGAGCAGTTCTTC. The chain links TRBV9 to TRBJ2-1; D is ambiguous. CDR1 is SGDLS, CDR2 YYNGEE, per germline. V lost 0 bases and J lost 0, with 7 bases in between. The CDR3 runs 15 residues. Using reference TRBV9 and TRBJ2-1 for the parts outside the CDR3, the full variable domain is DSGVTQTPKHLITATGQRVTLRCSPRSGDLSVYWYQQSLDQGLQFLIQYYNGEERAKGNILERFSAQQFPDLHSELNLSSLELGDSALYFCASSVGRSSYNEQFFGPGTRLTVL.

DNA of the CDR3: TGTGCCAGCAGTGAGGAACCCACAGGGAGTGGCCAGCCCCAGCATTTT. It translates to CASSEEPTGSGQPQHF. V usage is TRBV6-1 and J usage is TRBJ1-5; possibly TRBD1 for D (6 bases). Trimming took off 3 bases at V and 7 bases at J, with 19 bases between the two ends. Germline CDR1 MNHNS, CDR2 SASEGT. This CDR3 spans 16 amino acids.

The genes are TRBV5-6 and TRBJ1-1, with a tentative D call TRBD1 (5 bases). With 0 bases removed from V and 3 bases from J, the gap between germline ends came to 15 bases. The germline V gene has CDR1 SGHDT and CDR2 YYEEEE. The CDR3 covers 16 residues. The CDR3 here is CASSLGFREKDTEAFF. The CDR3 DNA sequence: TGTGCCAGCAGCTTGGGCTTCAGGGAGAAGGACACTGAAGCTTTCTTT.

The rearrangement joins TRBV5-1 to TRBJ1-1, with TRBD1 matching over 10 bases. Germline values: CDR1 SGHRS, CDR2 YFSETQ. J lost 1 base, V lost 3 bases, and 3 bases had no gene match. The CDR3 is 15 residues long. Here the CDR3 DNA reads TGCGCCAGCAGCTGGACAGGGGGGGAGAACACTGAAGCTTTCTTT. Amino acids: CASSWTGGENTEAFF.

The V gene is TRBV4-1, the J gene TRBJ2-1; D might be TRBD2 (7 bases). The CDR3 sequence is 16 residues long. The V and J ends lost 0 bases and 6 bases respectively, with 15 bases between them. Germline-derived CDR1 and CDR2 are MGHRA and YSYEKL. CDR3 nucleotide sequence: TGCGCCAGCAGCCAAGAACCCCGGGGAGGGGGCAATGAGCAGTTCTTC. Its translation: CASSQEPRGGGNEQFF.